The entry below describes one T cell receptor beta chain. The CDR3 covers 19 residues. V lost 2 bases, J lost 0 bases, and 13 bases stayed unmatched. Germline values: CDR1 MDHEN, CDR2 SYDVKM. The source of the sample is a study of blood T cell repertoires in COVID-19. The assay was immunoSEQ multiplex PCR, and TCRdb's table has in-frame clones only and misses some. The profile covers 140,000 to 150,000 clones, with over 75% appearing a single time and about 1.7% taken by the ten largest. The genes are TRBV28 and TRBJ1-5, with 7 nucleotides matching TRBD1. The sequenced sample was peripheral blood. The TCR comes from a woman aged 50 to 65 with acute or convalescent COVID-19. The CDR3: CASSLPGTDLVNSNQPQHF. The CDR3 coding sequence is TGTGCCAGCAGTTTACCAGGGACAGACCTCGTTAATAGCAATCAGCCCCAGCATTTT. The full variable domain, completed using reference TRBV28 and TRBJ1-5, is DVKVTQSSRYLVKRTGEKVFLECVQDMDHENMFWYRQDPGLGLRLIYFSYDVKMKEKGDIPEGYSVSREKKERFSLILESASTNQTSMYLCASSLPGTDLVNSNQPQHFGDGTRLSIL.